Each of the 4 T cell receptor beta chains below was sequenced from the same sample in a study of blood T cells in healthy people across ages. With a J-beta primer mix and a sample-barcoded 5' primer, a second PCR ran about 7 to 11 cycles. TCRdb passed the 5' RACE reads through MiXCR, listing each CDR3 protein once. This sample has more than 650,000 distinct CDR3 sequences, with about 20% found just once. The material sequenced was blood. The receptors were gathered from a man between 65 and 85 years old in good health.

This rearrangement joins TRBV10-3 to TRBJ1-2, with D possibly matching TRBD1 (6 bases). CDR1 is ENHRY, CDR2 SYGVKD, per germline. Trimming cost V 4 bases and J 4 bases, with 10 bases left between them. The CDR3 has 13 residues. CDR3 DNA: TGTGCCATCAGTGGGGGGACAAGCTATGGCTACACCTTC. Its protein product is CAISGGTSYGYTF.

The chain is built from TRBV12-3 or TRBV12-4 and TRBJ2-1, with TRBD1 as a possible D gene (6 bases). Trimming took 1 base from V and 8 from J, leaving 12 bases between them. This CDR3 has 14 amino acids. Written as DNA, the CDR3 is TGTGCCAGCAGTTTAGGGCCAGGGGTGGATGAGCAGTTCTTC. Its protein product is CASSLGPGVDEQFF.

This chain connects TRBV10-3 to TRBJ2-7, with D perhaps TRBD2 (7 bases). The DNA matches TRBJ2-5 better at its end, which makes the J call doubtful. There are 13 residues in the CDR3. The germline V gene has CDR1 ENHRY and CDR2 SYGVKD. CDR3 DNA: TGTGCCATCAAACAGGGAGGGGAAGAGACCCAGTACTTC. Translated: CAIKQGGEETQYF.

The chain carries TRBV10-3 and TRBJ2-6, with 7 bases aligning to TRBD1. Germline lookup yields CDR1 ENHRY and CDR2 SYGVKD. The CDR3 has 20 amino acids. After removal of 2 bases from V and 1 base from J, the junction contained 14 bases not matched to a gene. This CDR3 is CAISEGTGVPQSSGANVLTF. The CDR3 coding sequence is TGTGCCATCAGTGAGGGAACAGGGGTCCCCCAATCTTCTGGGGCCAACGTCCTGACTTTC.